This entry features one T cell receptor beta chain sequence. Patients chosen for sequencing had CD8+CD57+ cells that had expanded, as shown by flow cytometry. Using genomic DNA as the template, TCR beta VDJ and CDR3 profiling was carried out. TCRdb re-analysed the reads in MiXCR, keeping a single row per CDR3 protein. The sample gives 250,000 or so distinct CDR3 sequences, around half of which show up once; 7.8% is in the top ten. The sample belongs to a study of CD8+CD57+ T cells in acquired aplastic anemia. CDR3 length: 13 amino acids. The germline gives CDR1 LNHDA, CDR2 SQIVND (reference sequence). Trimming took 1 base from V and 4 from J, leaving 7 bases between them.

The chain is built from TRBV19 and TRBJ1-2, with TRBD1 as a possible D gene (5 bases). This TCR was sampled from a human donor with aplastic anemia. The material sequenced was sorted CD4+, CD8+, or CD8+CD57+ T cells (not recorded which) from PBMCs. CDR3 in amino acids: CASSIGQIYGYTF. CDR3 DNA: TGTGCCAGTAGTATAGGACAGATCTATGGCTACACCTTC. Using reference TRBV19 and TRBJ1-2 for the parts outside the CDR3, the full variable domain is DGGITQSPKYLFRKEGQNVTLSCEQNLNHDAMYWYRQDPGQGLRLIYYSQIVNDFQKGDIAEGYSVSREKKESFPLTVTSAQKNPTAFYLCASSIGQIYGYTFGSGTRLTVV.